The rows below give T cell receptor beta chains drawn from one sample of a study of PD-L1 blockade in urothelial cancer. Only in-frame clones appear in the TCRdb table, and some are missing; sequencing was by immunoSEQ multiplex PCR. The table has 35,000 to 50,000 clones, 83% seen once. This sample comprised PBMCs, obtained around atezolizumab (anti-PD-L1) treatment. The receptors were sampled from a man in his 60s with urothelial cancer. Both conserved end residues are part of each CDR3. D genes are given only for firm matches. A clone size is listed for some rows: how often the clone was seen (once, few, many), or a class if it is expanded.

abundance | j_gene | v_gene | d_gene | CDR3aa | CDR3nt
NA | TRBJ1-5 | TRBV19 | NA | CASSPQGSRNQPQHF | TGTGCCAGTAGTCCCCAGGGCAGCCGCAATCAGCCCCAGCATTTT
NA | TRBJ2-2 | TRBV7-6 | NA | CASSSEGYGELFF | TGTGCCAGCAGCTCCGAGGGCTACGGGGAGCTGTTTTTT
NA | TRBJ2-2 | TRBV7-2 | NA | CASSLGPLALVGELFF | TGTGCCAGCAGCTTAGGTCCGCTAGCGTTGGTCGGGGAGCTGTTTTTT
NA | TRBJ1-2 | TRBV2 | TRBD1 | CASSIQGAGGYGYTF | TGTGCCAGCAGCATACAGGGGGCCGGTGGCTATGGCTACACCTTC
NA | TRBJ1-1 | TRBV27 | NA | CASFNRDQNTEAFF | TGTGCCAGCTTTAACAGGGATCAGAACACTGAAGCTTTCTTT
few | TRBJ2-3 | TRBV29-1 | TRBD1 | CSVRQGSESDTQYF | TGCAGCGTTCGACAGGGCTCTGAATCAGATACGCAGTATTTT
NA | TRBJ1-2 | TRBV15 | NA | CATSRDPSGAYGYTF | TGTGCCACCAGCAGAGATCCCAGCGGCGCGTATGGCTACACCTTC
NA | TRBJ2-3 | TRBV18 | TRBD1 | CASSPPAGGFTDTQYF | TGTGCCAGCTCGCCCCCGGCAGGGGGCTTCACAGATACGCAGTATTTT
NA | TRBJ2-7 | TRBV20-1 | NA | CSAQGSYEQYF | TGCAGTGCACAGGGCTCCTACGAGCAGTACTTC
NA | TRBJ1-4 | TRBV4-1 | TRBD1 | CASSRGQGKGEKLFF | TGCGCCAGCAGCCGGGGACAGGGTAAAGGAGAAAAACTGTTTTTT
NA | TRBJ2-3 | TRBV2 | TRBD1 | CASSPDRGSTDTQYF | TGTGCCAGCAGTCCCGACAGGGGAAGTACAGATACGCAGTATTTT
NA | TRBJ2-2 | TRBV10-3 | TRBD2 | CAISTSGGEGELFF | TGTGCCATCAGTACTAGCGGGGGCGAAGGGGAGCTGTTTTTT
NA | TRBJ2-2 | TRBV7-2 | TRBD1 | CASSPGTATGELFF | TGTGCCAGCAGCCCCGGGACAGCTACCGGGGAGCTGTTTTTT
medium-sized | TRBJ1-2 | TRBV6-6 | NA | CASSSLRPGTPYGYTF | TGTGCCAGCAGTTCCCTAAGACCCGGGACACCTTATGGCTACACCTTC
NA | TRBJ1-2 | TRBV28 | NA | CASSTTVVSNGYTF | TGTGCCAGCAGCACGACAGTAGTTTCAAATGGCTACACCTTC
NA | TRBJ1-4 | TRBV4-1 | NA | CASSRPGTTNEKLFF | TGCGCCAGCAGCCGCCCCGGGACTACAAATGAAAAACTGTTTTTT
NA | TRBJ2-7 | TRBV11-1 | NA | CASSFSVTYEQYF | TGTGCCAGCAGCTTCTCAGTAACCTACGAGCAGTACTTC
few | TRBJ1-1 | TRBV30 | NA | CAWSGVWAAVHTEAFF | TGTGCCTGGAGTGGTGTTTGGGCAGCAGTACACACTGAAGCTTTCTTT
NA | TRBJ2-6 | TRBV6-5 | NA | CASRGNRERANVLTF | TGTGCCAGCAGGGGAAACAGGGAACGAGCCAACGTCCTGACTTTC
NA | TRBJ2-2 | TRBV6-6 | NA | CASSTQGPGELFF | TGTGCCAGCAGCACACAGGGTCCCGGGGAGCTGTTTTTT
few | TRBJ1-5 | TRBV28 | TRBD1 | CASRVGTGVSNQPQHF | TGTGCCAGCAGAGTCGGGACAGGGGTAAGCAATCAGCCCCAGCATTTT
NA | TRBJ2-1 | TRBV30 | TRBD2 | CAWRRGGRVNEQFF | TGTGCCTGGAGGCGGGGGGGCCGGGTGAATGAGCAGTTCTTC
NA | TRBJ1-1 | TRBV6-1 | NA | CASGAGWGSGTEAFF | TGTGCCAGCGGCGCGGGATGGGGATCGGGCACTGAAGCTTTCTTT
NA | TRBJ1-1 | TRBV29-1 | TRBD1 | CSVGRQGKTEAFF | TGCAGCGTCGGTAGACAGGGAAAGACTGAAGCTTTCTTT
NA | TRBJ2-7 | TRBV5-1 | NA | CASSQQGSSYEQYF | TGCGCCAGCAGCCAACAGGGCAGTTCCTACGAGCAGTACTTC
few | TRBJ1-3 | TRBV28 | NA | CASNPPGHGGAKGNTIYF | TGTGCCAGCAATCCCCCCGGCCATGGGGGGGCGAAAGGAAACACCATATATTTT
NA | TRBJ2-5 | TRBV4-1 | TRBD2 | CASSQGSGVETQYF | TGCGCCAGCAGCCAAGGTAGCGGGGTAGAGACCCAGTACTTC
NA | TRBJ2-7 | TRBV5-1 | TRBD1 | CASSVTGTGDEQYF | TGCGCCAGCAGCGTCACCGGGACAGGCGACGAGCAGTACTTC
NA | TRBJ2-3 | TRBV28 | NA | CASSSGGVVVSTDTQYF | TGTGCCAGCAGTTCGGGGGGCGTGGTAGTGAGCACAGATACGCAGTATTTT
NA | TRBJ2-3 | TRBV25-1 | NA | CASRGDQSTDTQYF | TGTGCCAGCAGGGGAGACCAAAGCACAGATACGCAGTATTTT
NA | TRBJ1-5 | TRBV11-3 | TRBD1 | CASRPDRGREEPQHF | TGTGCCAGCAGACCGGACAGGGGAAGGGAAGAGCCCCAGCATTTT
NA | TRBJ1-3 | TRBV5-6 | NA | CASSLGRGKSGNTIYF | TGTGCCAGCAGCTTGGGGAGGGGAAAATCTGGAAACACCATATATTTT
NA | TRBJ2-5 | TRBV18 | TRBD2 | CASSPRRGQETQYF | TGTGCCAGCTCACCACGGCGGGGGCAAGAGACCCAGTACTTC
NA | TRBJ2-5 | TRBV15 | NA | CATSRGRDETQYF | TGTGCCACCAGCAGAGGCAGGGATGAGACCCAGTACTTC
NA | TRBJ1-5 | TRBV28 | NA | CASSFFRGSNQPQHF | TGTGCCAGCAGTTTTTTCAGGGGTAGCAATCAGCCCCAGCATTTT
NA | TRBJ1-3 | TRBV7-8 | NA | CASSLQQPGASPGNTIYF | TGTGCCAGCAGCCTACAACAACCGGGAGCATCCCCCGGAAACACCATATATTTT
few | TRBJ1-1 | TRBV5-4 | NA | CASSSRAEAFF | TGTGCCAGCAGCTCCCGGGCTGAAGCTTTCTTT
NA | TRBJ2-1 | TRBV4-2 | NA | CASSQEDRRPYNEQFF | TGTGCCAGCAGCCAAGAAGACAGGAGGCCCTACAATGAGCAGTTCTTC
few | TRBJ2-1 | TRBV7-8 | TRBD2 | CASRRGLAGLRNEQFF | TGTGCCAGCAGAAGAGGACTAGCGGGGCTCCGCAATGAGCAGTTCTTC
once | TRBJ1-5 | TRBV7-6 | NA | CASSLSRPQHF | TGTGCCAGCAGCTTATCTAGGCCCCAGCATTTT
once | TRBJ2-3 | TRBV11-2 | NA | CASSSQLTSTDTQYF | TGTGCCAGCAGCTCACAGTTAACTAGCACAGATACGCAGTATTTT
NA | TRBJ2-2 | TRBV4-1 | NA | CASSPTRGRMNTGELFF | TGCGCCAGCAGCCCCACTCGGGGAAGGATGAACACCGGGGAGCTGTTTTTT
NA | TRBJ1-5 | TRBV6-1 | NA | CASRGGGGNQPQHF | TGTGCCAGCAGGGGAGGCGGGGGCAATCAGCCCCAGCATTTT
NA | TRBJ2-3 | TRBV7-2 | TRBD2 | CASSFGLAGGEVITDTQYF | TGTGCCAGCAGCTTTGGACTAGCGGGGGGCGAAGTAATCACAGATACGCAGTATTTT
NA | TRBJ2-3 | TRBV5-6 | NA | CASSILTDTQYF | TGTGCCAGCAGCATACTTACAGATACGCAGTATTTT
NA | TRBJ2-7 | TRBV5-6 | TRBD1 | CASSPKGTGYRGSYEQYF | TGTGCCAGCAGCCCGAAGGGGACAGGGTATAGGGGCTCCTACGAGCAGTACTTC
NA | TRBJ2-5 | TRBV6-5 | TRBD2 | CASSYPSGGFGTQYF | TGTGCCAGCAGTTACCCAAGCGGGGGTTTCGGGACCCAGTACTTC
NA | TRBJ1-3 | TRBV4-1 | NA | CASSQYWAGPGNTIYF | TGCGCCAGCAGCCAATATTGGGCAGGTCCTGGAAACACCATATATTTT
NA | TRBJ1-1 | TRBV19 | NA | CASSPSRRENTEAFF | TGTGCCAGTAGCCCGTCGCGGCGGGAGAACACTGAAGCTTTCTTT
NA | TRBJ2-1 | TRBV19 | NA | CASSQLAGYNEQFF | TGTGCCAGTAGCCAACTCGCGGGGTACAATGAGCAGTTCTTC
NA | TRBJ1-3 | TRBV11-3 | NA | CASSSTPGNTIYF | TGTGCCAGCAGCTCAACTCCTGGAAACACCATATATTTT